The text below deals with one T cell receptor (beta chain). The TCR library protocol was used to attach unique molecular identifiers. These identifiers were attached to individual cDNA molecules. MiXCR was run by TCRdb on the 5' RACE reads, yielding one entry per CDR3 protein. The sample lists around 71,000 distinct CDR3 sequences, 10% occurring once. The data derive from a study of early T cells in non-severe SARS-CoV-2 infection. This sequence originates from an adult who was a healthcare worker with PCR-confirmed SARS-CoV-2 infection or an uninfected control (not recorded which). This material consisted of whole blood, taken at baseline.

This chain's CDR3 is CASSLHGRESSTDTQYF. The CDR3 nucleotides read TGTGCCAGCAGTTTACACGGGAGAGAATCTAGCACAGATACGCAGTATTTT. This chain uses TRBV28 with TRBJ2-3, with D perhaps TRBD2 (6 bases). There are 17 residues in the CDR3. Germline loops: CDR1 MDHEN, CDR2 SYDVKM. Trimming took 2 bases from V and 0 from J, leaving 15 bases between them.